The rows below give T cell receptor beta chains drawn from one sample of a study of shared clonotypes between healthy human individuals. The table came from immunoSEQ multiplex PCR; TCRdb's copy has only in-frame clones and leaves some out. Of roughly 2.2 million clones in the sample, 92% were seen once. The sample comprised naive CD4+ T cells from PBMCs. The receptors stem from a man younger than 35 in good health. Some clones in this sample may be carry-over from other donors' samples. Both conserved end residues are part of each CDR3. The D gene is left open where the match is weak.

v_gene	j_gene	d_gene	CDR3nt	CDR3aa
TRBV25-1	TRBJ2-3	.	TGTGCCAGCAGTCCTGTTAGCACAGATACGCAGTATTTT	CASSPVSTDTQYF
TRBV9	TRBJ2-6	TRBD2	TGTGCCAGCAGCGTAGGCGGGGGGGCGCCTGGGGCCAACGTCCTGACTTTC	CASSVGGGAPGANVLTF
TRBV4-3	TRBJ2-1	.	TGCGCCAGCAGCCAAGAAGGTTGGGATCAGGAGCAGTTCTTC	CASSQEGWDQEQFF
TRBV7-2	TRBJ2-7	.	TGTGCCAGCAGCATCTCCGGGGGCACCTACGAGCAGTACTTC	CASSISGGTYEQYF
TRBV7-8	TRBJ1-1	.	TGTGCCAGCAGCTTAGGGGGGGGCGTTAGCACTGAAGCTTTCTTT	CASSLGGGVSTEAFF
TRBV4-1	TRBJ1-2	.	TGCGCCAGCAGCCATGAAGTATTGAGGTATGGCTACACCTTC	CASSHEVLRYGYTF
TRBV5-4	TRBJ2-1	.	TGTGCCAGCAGCTCGGCGATTTACAATGAGCAGTTCTTC	CASSSAIYNEQFF
TRBV18	TRBJ2-1	TRBD2	TGTGCCAGCTCACCGTCCCTTGGACTAGCGGGAGATGAGCAGTTCTTC	CASSPSLGLAGDEQFF
TRBV5-1	TRBJ2-7	.	TGCGCCAGCAGCGCCGGGCCATCGAGATTATTCTACGAGCAGTACTTC	CASSAGPSRLFYEQYF
TRBV5-1	TRBJ2-2	.	TGCGCCAGCAGCTTGGTTCCCGGGGGCGGGGAGCTGTTTTTT	CASSLVPGGGELFF
TRBV19	TRBJ1-2	.	TGTGCCAGTAGTATAGCCGGGGGCGGCTACACCTTC	CASSIAGGGYTF
TRBV28	TRBJ2-3	TRBD2	TGTGCCAGCAATTGGGCTAGCGGGAGTGGCACAGATACGCAGTATTTT	CASNWASGSGTDTQYF
TRBV18	TRBJ2-3	.	TGTGCCAGCTCACCTCCGTCAAAAACAGATACGCAGTATTTT	CASSPPSKTDTQYF
TRBV28	TRBJ1-2	.	TGTGCCAGCAGTTTAGTCAGGGGAGACTATGGCTACACCTTC	CASSLVRGDYGYTF
TRBV9	TRBJ2-1	.	TGTGCCAGCAGCGTAGGTGGTGGGAGGGGGTTGAATGAGCAGTTCTTC	CASSVGGGRGLNEQFF
TRBV30	TRBJ2-3	.	TGTGCCTGGACGCTTCAGGGGCTAGGCACAGATACGCAGTATTTT	CAWTLQGLGTDTQYF
TRBV28	TRBJ2-7	.	TGTGCCACCGGATTAGGGGACCACGAGCAGTACTTC	CATGLGDHEQYF
TRBV5-1	TRBJ2-3	TRBD1	TGCGCCAGCAGCACCCGGACAGGGCCGACAGATACGCAGTATTTT	CASSTRTGPTDTQYF
TRBV28	TRBJ1-2	.	TGTGCCAGCAGGCTACGGTCGTTTCATGGCTACACCTTC	CASRLRSFHGYTF
TRBV10-1	TRBJ2-1	TRBD2	TGCGCCAGCAGTGCCAGCGGGAGGTTATACGGTGAGCAGTTCTTC	CASSASGRLYGEQFF
TRBV13	TRBJ1-1	TRBD1	TGTGCCAGCAGCTTACGCTACAGGGGGCTTTCGAACACTGAAGCTTTCTTT	CASSLRYRGLSNTEAFF
TRBV27	TRBJ1-1	TRBD1	TGTGCCAGCCCCCGGGTAGGGGGCCCGAACACTGAAGCTTTCTTT	CASPRVGGPNTEAFF